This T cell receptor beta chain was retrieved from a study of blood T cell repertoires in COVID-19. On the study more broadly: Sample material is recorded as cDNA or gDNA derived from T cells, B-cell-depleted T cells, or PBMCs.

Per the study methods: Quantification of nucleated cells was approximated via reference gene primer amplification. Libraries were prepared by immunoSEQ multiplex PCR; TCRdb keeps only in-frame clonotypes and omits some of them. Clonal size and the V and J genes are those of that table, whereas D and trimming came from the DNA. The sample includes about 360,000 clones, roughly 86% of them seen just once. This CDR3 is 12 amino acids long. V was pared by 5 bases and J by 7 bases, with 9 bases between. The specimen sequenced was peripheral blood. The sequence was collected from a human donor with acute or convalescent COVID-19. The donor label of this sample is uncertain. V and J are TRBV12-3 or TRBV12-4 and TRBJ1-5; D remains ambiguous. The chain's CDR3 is CASSPSLQPQHF. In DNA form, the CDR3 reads TGTGCCAGCAGTCCTAGTTTGCAGCCCCAGCATTTT.